Presented here are 8 T cell receptor beta chains from one specimen sequenced in a study of beta chain features in type 1 diabetes. The sequenced template was cDNA made from the entire isolated RNA. Libraries were prepared by immunoSEQ multiplex PCR; TCRdb keeps only in-frame clonotypes and omits some of them. Of over 15,000 clones listed, over 40% are singletons. Sequences were obtained from stem cell memory CD4+ T cells from blood. All receptors derive from a woman aged 35 to 49 in good health.

The chain uses TRBV9 and TRBJ1-5; D remains unclear. Between the trimmed V and J ends, which lost 4 bases and 6 bases, there was a span of 23 bases. The CDR3 totals 17 residues. Germline lookup yields CDR1 SGDLS and CDR2 YYNGEE. Here the CDR3 reads CASSPDQGRSLIQPQHF. The CDR3 bases are TGTGCCAGCAGCCCGGACCAAGGGAGAAGCCTCATTCAGCCCCAGCATTTT.

The rearrangement uses TRBV9 and TRBJ2-3; D not certain. V gave up 2 bases and J gave up 3 bases, with 7 bases separating them. Per the germline V gene, CDR1 is SGDLS and CDR2 is YYNGEE. CDR3 length: 13 amino acids. This chain's CDR3 is CASSVTQTDTQYF. In DNA form, the CDR3 reads TGTGCCAGCAGCGTCACACAAACAGATACGCAGTATTTT.

This clone qualifies as medium-sized. V usage is TRBV4-2 and J usage is TRBJ2-4, with D maybe TRBD2 (7 bases). Germline V lookup: CDR1 LGHNA, CDR2 YNFKEQ. V lost 0 bases and J lost 7, with 13 bases in between. The CDR3 loop spans 15 amino acids. In DNA form, the CDR3 reads TGTGCCAGCAGCCAAGATGGGGGGGCCCGCAACATTCAGTACTTC. Translation gives CASSQDGGARNIQYF.

The chain employs TRBV4-3 and TRBJ2-1; TRBD2 matches at 7 bases. The V gene end was trimmed by 0 bases and the J gene end by 7 bases; junction bases not matched to a gene: 3. CDR1 LGHNA and CDR2 YSLEER come from the germline V gene. This CDR3 comprises 14 residues. Written as DNA, the CDR3 is TGCGCCAGCAGCCAAGACGCGGGGGAGAATGAGCAGTTCTTC. Its translation: CASSQDAGENEQFF.

This clone was seen a few times. The V call is TRBV18, the J call TRBJ1-1; a possible D gene is TRBD1 (6 bases). The length of the CDR3 is 16 residues. The ends were cut back, 0 bases at V and 5 bases at J, with 16 bases in the middle. Germline V CDR1 and CDR2: KGHSH, LQKENI. The CDR3 is CASSPPQGTLGTEAFF. In nucleotides, the CDR3 is TGTGCCAGCTCACCACCTCAGGGGACCTTGGGGACTGAAGCTTTCTTT.

This clone was found a few times. This chain links TRBV19 with TRBJ1-1, with a weak D call TRBD1 (6 bases). Trimming pared 6 bases from V and 4 bases from J, leaving 18 bases between. The CDR3 extends over 15 amino acids. The germline gives CDR1 LNHDA, CDR2 SQIVND (reference sequence). CDR3 coding DNA: TGTGCCAGTAGACTCGAACAGGGCGGGGGCACTGAAGCTTTCTTT. Translation: CASRLEQGGGTEAFF. Based on the CDR3 plus reference TRBV19 and TRBJ1-1, the full variable domain is DGGITQSPKYLFRKEGQNVTLSCEQNLNHDAMYWYRQDPGQGLRLIYYSQIVNDFQKGDIAEGYSVSREKKESFPLTVTSAQKNPTAFYLCASRLEQGGGTEAFFGQGTRLTVV.

The rearrangement uses TRBV5-6 and TRBJ1-2, with 7 bases that match TRBD1. Trimming removed 4 bases from V and 4 bases from J; junction bases left unmatched: 10. CDR3 length: 15 residues. The germline gives CDR1 SGHDT, CDR2 YYEEEE. For the CDR3, the DNA is TGTGCCAGCAGCCTGGATTCGGGGACAGTCTATGGCTACACCTTC. As protein: CASSLDSGTVYGYTF.

This chain links TRBV29-1 with TRBJ1-1; 8 bases fit TRBD1. The V segment lost 0 bases and the J segment 2 bases; nucleotides outside the gene matches: 5. CDR3 length: 15 amino acids. Germline loops: CDR1 SQVTM, CDR2 ANQGSEA. The CDR3: CSVEDSGGDNTEAFF. The CDR3 DNA sequence: TGCAGCGTTGAAGACTCAGGGGGCGACAACACTGAAGCTTTCTTT.